The clone carrying this TCR beta chain has a count of ten or more. Its matching antigen is unknown. This sample was taken from a study of identical twins. Points from the study as a whole: Conclusions were drawn cross-sectionally by statistical analysis, without following the same donors.

A universal primer site came from template switching; cDNA carried unique molecular identifiers. MiXCR, applied by TCRdb to the 5' RACE reads, yields one record per CDR3 protein. The profile shows 150,000 or so distinct CDR3 sequences, around 3.4% of them singletons. The CDR3 has 13 amino acids. Germline assignment: CDR1 LNHDA and CDR2 SQIVND (reference sequence). Trimming took 8 bases from V and 5 from J; bases not matched to a gene: 7. This clonotype was sampled from a man aged 18-30 years in good health. The sample was memory T cells sorted from blood. The chain links TRBV19 to TRBJ2-7, with TRBD1 matching over 9 bases. The CDR3 spells CASRGQGNHEQYF. The CDR3 region has the DNA TGTGCCAGTCGTGGACAGGGGAACCACGAGCAGTACTTC. The whole variable domain, filled in from reference TRBV19 and TRBJ2-7, reads DGGITQSPKYLFRKEGQNVTLSCEQNLNHDAMYWYRQDPGQGLRLIYYSQIVNDFQKGDIAEGYSVSREKKESFPLTVTSAQKNPTAFYLCASRGQGNHEQYFGPGTRLTVT.